Below, 6 T cell receptor beta chains from the same sample are listed, as sequenced in a study of cytomegalovirus exposure and HLA in healthy donors. PCR was performed using 60 Vbeta and 13 Jbeta primers. The protocol was immunoSEQ multiplex PCR, while the TCRdb copy is restricted to in-frame clones and leaves out a portion. The sample carries over 120,000 clones, roughly 76% recorded once. The material sequenced was PBMCs. The receptors originated from a woman in her 30s in good health and CMV-seronegative.

The J gene is TRBJ2-7, the V gene TRBV10-3; tentatively, D is TRBD1 (5 bases). CDR3 size: 13 residues. Trimming took off 2 bases at V and 1 base at J, with 6 bases between the two ends. Germline-derived CDR1 and CDR2 are ENHRY and SYGVKD. CDR3 loop: CAISEGQSYEQYF. The CDR3 DNA reads as TGTGCCATCAGTGAGGGACAATCCTACGAGCAGTACTTC.

This chain connects TRBV7-2 to TRBJ2-1; TRBD2 matches 8 bases. Unmatched junction bases numbered 8, after V lost 3 bases and J lost 10 bases. The CDR3 runs 14 residues. Germline-derived CDR1 and CDR2 are SGHTA and FQGNSA. The CDR3 region has the DNA TGTGCCAGCAGCTTCTACGGGACTAGACAGGAGCAGTTCTTC. Its protein product is CASSFYGTRQEQFF.

The V gene is TRBV7-9, the J gene TRBJ2-5, with D perhaps TRBD2 (5 bases). This CDR3 spans 12 amino acids. CDR1 is SEHNR, CDR2 FQNEAQ, per germline (reference sequence). Trimming stripped 5 bases from V and 7 bases from J, with 11 bases between. The CDR3 reads CASSRVEGTQYF. CDR3 nucleotide sequence: TGTGCCAGCAGCCGGGTCGAGGGGACCCAGTACTTC. Together with reference TRBV7-9 and TRBJ2-5, the CDR3 gives the full variable domain: DTGVSQNPRHKITKRGQNVTFRCDPISEHNRLYWYRQTLGQGPEFLTYFQNEAQLEKSRLLSDRFSAERPKGSFSTLEIQRTEQGDSAMYLCASSRVEGTQYFGPGTRLLVL.

This clone was picked up a small number of times. The genes are TRBV6-5 and TRBJ1-1; possibly TRBD1 for D (5 bases). CDR1 and CDR2 from the germline V gene are MNHEY and SVGAGI. The CDR3 runs 14 residues. V was shortened by 7 bases and J by 4 bases, with 16 bases between the two germline ends. The CDR3 is CASTGSGGGTEAFF. CDR3 coding DNA: TGTGCCAGCACCGGATCGGGGGGTGGCACTGAAGCTTTCTTT.

The sample holds one count of this clone. This sequence joins TRBV9 and TRBJ2-7; D may be TRBD2 (6 bases). Between the trimmed V and J ends, which lost 4 bases and 6 bases, there was a span of 20 bases. The CDR3 loop spans 15 amino acids. The germline V gene encodes CDR1 SGDLS and CDR2 YYNGEE. CDR3 loop: CASSPRGGDGGEQYF. CDR3 coding DNA: TGTGCCAGCAGCCCCCGAGGAGGGGATGGGGGCGAGCAGTACTTC.

This chain joins TRBV7-8 and TRBJ1-4; possibly TRBD1 for D (5 bases). Trimming pared 0 bases from V and 6 bases from J, leaving 14 bases between. There are 16 residues in the CDR3. CDR1 and CDR2 from the germline V gene are SGHVS and FQNEAQ. The CDR3 region is CASSLAPGGSDEKLFF. In DNA form, the CDR3 reads TGTGCCAGCAGCTTAGCGCCGGGGGGATCGGATGAAAAACTGTTTTTT.